These T cell receptor beta chains were read from a single sample in a study of cytomegalovirus exposure and HLA in healthy donors. Data came from immunoSEQ multiplex PCR; TCRdb stores just in-frame clones and leaves some out. Of 85,000 to 120,000 clones in the sample, over 70% are singletons; the top ten hold roughly 3%. The sequenced material came from PBMCs. Receptors were obtained from a female donor in good health and CMV-seronegative. Both conserved end residues are trimmed from each CDR3. D genes are given only for firm matches. Clone size, where shown, is once, few, many, or a class for clones that have expanded.

abundance | d_gene | v_gene | CDR3aa
- | TRBD2 | TRBV7-2 | ASALAGRYEQY
- | TRBD2 | TRBV7-8 | ASSLAHDGRPLSYEQY
- | TRBD2 | TRBV19 | ASSLLAGGRADTQY
- | TRBD2 | TRBV5-4 | ASSSRSGREYEQY
- | TRBD2 | TRBV27 | ASFFAGGTGELF
- | - | TRBV7-8 | ASSFRPAGYSSYEQY
- | TRBD2 | TRBV6-1 | ASSSGGGTDTQY
few | TRBD2 | TRBV18 | ASSPGTSGGYEQY
- | - | TRBV5-8 | ASSWGTTPEGEQF
few | TRBD2 | TRBV7-2 | ASSLAGGVETQY
few | TRBD2 | TRBV11-2 | ASSLRAGVSEQY
- | - | TRBV30 | AWQASLSTDTQY
- | - | TRBV29-1 | SVVGGSSYEQY
- | - | TRBV23-1 | ASSQGFAGIAKNIQY
- | - | TRBV28 | ASLGYQSYEQY
- | TRBD2 | TRBV28 | ASRASTSGGEQF
- | TRBD1 | TRBV10-3 | ATGTERNTIY
few | TRBD1 | TRBV27 | ASSFFDREGNQPQH
- | - | TRBV4-2 | ASSQEVGANTEAF
few | - | TRBV4-3 | ASSQGEREHADTQY
- | - | TRBV19 | ASSIEQTPRAF
few | TRBD1 | TRBV12-5 | ASGFGTGGTDTQY
- | - | TRBV30 | AWSDPLRNQPQH
once | TRBD2 | TRBV6-5 | ASIRLAGLYNEQF
once | TRBD1 | TRBV6-5 | ASSSTGQAHNEQF
- | TRBD2 | TRBV5-4 | ASSTPGLAGGQQY
few | TRBD1 | TRBV28 | ASSFPRTGGSGTQTYEQY
- | TRBD1 | TRBV7-2 | ASRTGIINEKLF
- | TRBD2 | TRBV30 | AWSARTSGLTDTQY
- | TRBD1 | TRBV2 | ATKQGTTYEQY
- | TRBD1 | TRBV7-9 | ASSSLGQGVPNTEAF
- | - | TRBV7-6 | ASIPFCVVRGYEQY
few | - | TRBV30 | AWSVRTITDTQY
- | - | TRBV19 | ASSPQGNTEAF
- | TRBD1 | TRBV28 | ASRTGGAVYEQY
- | TRBD2 | TRBV7-9 | ASSLETSGRGEQF
- | TRBD2 | TRBV11-2 | ASSLSGRASTDTQY
- | TRBD1 | TRBV19 | ASSGTAEPSGNTIY
few | - | TRBV5-6 | ASSRERAANTEAF
- | - | TRBV11-3 | ASSLGGESSYEQY
- | - | TRBV7-9 | ASSARGYEQY
- | TRBD2 | TRBV4-1 | ASSQGVGTSHNEQF
- | - | TRBV15 | ATSLGGGAWDEQY
- | - | TRBV7-9 | ASSSKGGRSSYNEQF
few | - | TRBV9 | ASSSRGSSYNEQF
- | TRBD1 | TRBV5-1 | ASSAGQGSNQPQH
- | TRBD1 | TRBV2 | ASRNRDRVDNEQF
- | - | TRBV10-1 | ASSEAGRNEQF
- | TRBD1 | TRBV9 | ASSLTGQGAGIQY
- | - | TRBV28 | ASSKSPGGEAF
- | TRBD2 | TRBV29-1 | SVRGGTGELF
- | - | TRBV19 | ASSSSLGGSYEQY
once | TRBD2 | TRBV11-3 | ASSLGLARGGEQY
- | TRBD1 | TRBV7-9 | ASSPRGGQPYEQY